Reported below is one T cell receptor (beta chain). Its specific antigen is unknown. No clone much larger than this one lies a single base away; base qualities are absent. Collaborating institutions collected whole blood in K2EDTA tubes following their own protocols. For TCRbeta analysis, collaborators shipped samples as frozen whole blood, isolated PBMCs, or DNA extracted from either of those sample types. The data were obtained in a study of blood T cell repertoires in COVID-19 (TCRdb year 2020). As for the study more broadly: The collaborator samples originated in the United States, Italy and Spain and spanned the acute and convalescent phases of COVID-19. The material from the prospective study consisted of cDNA or gDNA derived from T cells, B-cell-depleted T cells, or PBMCs. Deeply sampled blood TCRbeta repertoires from subjects exposed to, actively infected with, or recovered from COVID-19 were included in the dataset. The repertoires were made available in a free public database intended to serve as a resource for research on the immune response to SARS-CoV-2. The samples were drawn from two sources: the first 160 participants of the ongoing ImmuneRACE study, and 1,000 to 1,500 subjects contributed by 6 global collaborators. Nearly every sample came with metadata listing a de-identified subject ID, COVID-19 status, age in years and sex. HLA class I and class II types, where available, came from metadata supplied by the sample provider rather than from assay-based typing.

The immunoSEQ Assay, a bias-controlled multiplex PCR, was used to amplify TCRbeta CDR3 regions from genomic DNA. The published analysis was carried out like this. Nucleated cell counts per sample were estimated from amplification of reference gene primers within the assay. To quantify the absolute abundance of each unique TCRbeta CDR3 rearrangement, sequence reads were collapsed and filtered. Productive Simpson clonality was computed per sample as the square root of Simpson's diversity index over productive rearrangements. In TCRdb, the immuneACCESS table is reduced to in-frame sequences with V and J assigned. These tables do not hold every clone; where another copy was compared, an unresolved V gene accounts for under half, and the others remain unexplained. V and J calls and clone size are copied from that table; D and trimming were computed from the DNA. This sample is represented by under 50,000 clones; about 81% of them were singletons. In total, the top ten clones hold 4% to 5.5% of the sample.

CDR1 and CDR2, per the germline V gene, are SGHTA and FQGNSA. The cysteine opens and the phenylalanine closes a CDR3 of 14 amino acids. Kept here is only the CDR3 DNA, which spans 42 bases and is read in frame from base 1. V is cut back by 4 bases and J by 15 bases, with 16 bases in the junction unmatched. Paper-wide results and their limitations: The quantity of clinical and demographic metadata differed by source and by participant and was supplied without curation.

Here the chain combines TRBV7-2 and TRBJ2-3, and 7 junctional nucleotides match TRBD1. Sample: peripheral blood. The sequence was obtained from a man aged 50 or older with active COVID-19. The sequenced DNA: TGTGCCAGCAGCTCGCCATCCTGGGACAGAAATTGCTATTTT. Its coded protein is CASSSPSWDRNCYF. The full variable domain, completed from the reference TRBV7-2 and TRBJ2-3 proteins outside the CDR3, reads GAGVSQSPSNKVTEKGKDVELRCDPISGHTALYWYRQSLGQGLEFLIYFQGNSAPDKSGLPSDRFSAERTGGSVSTLTIQRTQQEDSAVYLCASSSPSWDRNCYFGPGTRLTVL.